These T cell receptor beta chains were read from a single sample in a study of control samples from healthy donors and cancer patients. The protocol was immunoSEQ multiplex PCR, while the TCRdb copy is restricted to in-frame clones and leaves out a portion. The data show 100,000 to 150,000 clones, over 75% seen once. Sequenced input: blood. These receptor sequences come from a man aged 18 to 30 in good health. Both conserved end residues are part of each CDR3. The D gene is left open where the match is weak. Some rows mark clone size as missing; the rest say once, few, many or name a class of expanded clone.

size	V	D	J	DNA	CDR3
NA	TRBV11-3	NA	TRBJ2-5	TGTGCCAGCAGCTTAGGGGAAGAGACCCAGTACTTC	CASSLGEETQYF
NA	TRBV6-6	TRBD1	TRBJ2-5	TGTGCCAGCAGTTACTCGGGACAGGGGGGAGGGACCCAGTACTTC	CASSYSGQGGGTQYF
NA	TRBV13	TRBD1	TRBJ2-7	TGTGCCAGCAGCATTACCTCGACAGGGTGGGACGAGCAGTACTTC	CASSITSTGWDEQYF
NA	TRBV7-2	TRBD2	TRBJ2-7	TGTGCCAGCAGCATAGGACTAGCGGGAGGCGGGGAGCAGTACTTC	CASSIGLAGGGEQYF
once	TRBV19	NA	TRBJ2-3	TGTGCCAGTAGTATAGCGGGCCCCGTGGGGCCAGATACGCAGTATTTT	CASSIAGPVGPDTQYF
NA	TRBV12-3/TRBV12-4	NA	TRBJ1-2	TGTGCCAGCCAACAGGGAGGTGCCTATGGCTACACCTTC	CASQQGGAYGYTF
once	TRBV19	TRBD1	TRBJ1-3	TGTGCCAGTAGTATAGTGGCCGGACAGGGATACGGAAACACCATATATTTT	CASSIVAGQGYGNTIYF
NA	TRBV11-2	NA	TRBJ2-3	TGTGCCAGCAGCTTAGACGGTGGTGGCACAGATACGCAGTATTTT	CASSLDGGGTDTQYF
NA	TRBV30	TRBD1	TRBJ1-5	TGTGCCTGGAGTGTACAACAGGGGGGGACTCAGCCCCAGCATTTT	CAWSVQQGGTQPQHF
NA	TRBV19	NA	TRBJ1-3	TGTGCCAGTAGTATTAACGGGGGCGCTCAGAACACCATATATTTT	CASSINGGAQNTIYF
NA	TRBV28	NA	TRBJ1-1	TGTGCCAGCAGTTTTTTCGGGGAAGCTTTCTTT	CASSFFGEAFF
NA	TRBV4-2	NA	TRBJ2-7	TGTGCCAGCAGCCAAGATTGGAGGGGTATCTACGAGCAGTACTTC	CASSQDWRGIYEQYF
NA	TRBV10-3	TRBD1	TRBJ1-5	TGTGCCATCAGTGAGTCGCTCACAGGGGAGAGCAATCAGCCCCAGCATTTT	CAISESLTGESNQPQHF
NA	TRBV5-1	NA	TRBJ2-7	TGCGCCAGCAGCTTGCCTAAGACAGGGAGGTACGAGCAGTACTTC	CASSLPKTGRYEQYF
NA	TRBV11-2	NA	TRBJ1-1	TGTGCCAGCAGCTCGTATGACAAGAACACTGAAGCTTTCTTT	CASSSYDKNTEAFF
NA	TRBV10-1	NA	TRBJ2-7	TGCGCCAGCAGTGCCAGCGCTACCTACGAGCAGTACTTC	CASSASATYEQYF
NA	TRBV27	NA	TRBJ2-5	TGTGCCAGCAGTTTAAGGGACCCCCAGTACCAAGAGACCCAGTACTTC	CASSLRDPQYQETQYF
once	TRBV4-3	TRBD2	TRBJ2-7	TGCGCCAGCGGTGGAGCGGGAGGTCGTGGTGAGCAGTACTTC	CASGGAGGRGEQYF
few	TRBV21-1	NA	TRBJ1-5	TGTGCCATCCCATTCCGGGACAGCGGGACCTATAGCAATCAGCCCCAGCATTTT	CAIPFRDSGTYSNQPQHF
NA	TRBV2	NA	TRBJ1-1	TGTGCCAGCAGAGAGAGGGGTCGCACTGAAGCTTTCTTT	CASRERGRTEAFF
NA	TRBV7-2	NA	TRBJ2-6	TGTGCCAGCAGCCCAAGGGTGGCGACCTCTGGGGCCAACGTCCTGACTTTC	CASSPRVATSGANVLTF
NA	TRBV5-8	NA	TRBJ1-1	TGTGCCAGCAGCTCTGGAACCGTCACTGAAGCTTTCTTT	CASSSGTVTEAFF
NA	TRBV6-2/TRBV6-3	TRBD1	TRBJ1-1	TGTGCCAGCAGTTACTCGCGAGGAGGGGGCCCGAGGACTGAAGCTTTCTTT	CASSYSRGGGPRTEAFF
NA	TRBV5-1	NA	TRBJ2-2	TGCGCCAGCAGCTCTAGTCCCGGGACTGGGGCCGGGGAGCTGTTTTTT	CASSSSPGTGAGELFF
NA	TRBV28	NA	TRBJ2-7	TGTGCCAGCAGTTTACTGCGCCGAGCCTTCGAGCAGTACTTC	CASSLLRRAFEQYF
NA	TRBV5-1	NA	TRBJ2-3	TGCGCCAGCAGCTTTAAGGGGTCTAGCACAGATACGCAGTATTTT	CASSFKGSSTDTQYF
NA	TRBV10-1	NA	TRBJ1-1	TGCGCCAGCAGGGAAGGGAGCTCGAACACTGAAGCTTTCTTT	CASREGSSNTEAFF
NA	TRBV7-9	TRBD2	TRBJ2-1	TGTGCCAGCAGCGTCTCGGGCCGGGGGGGCTATAATGAGCAGTTCTTC	CASSVSGRGGYNEQFF
NA	TRBV19	NA	TRBJ2-7	TGTGCCAGTAGTTTCACAGGGCTCGAGCAGTACTTC	CASSFTGLEQYF
NA	TRBV9	NA	TRBJ1-4	TGTGCCAGCAGCGTCTCTGGGGTCAGGGACGAAAAACTGTTTTTT	CASSVSGVRDEKLFF
NA	TRBV19	TRBD1	TRBJ2-7	TGTGCCAGTAGTATCCGAATGCTGACAGGGAGCTCCTACGAGCAGTACTTC	CASSIRMLTGSSYEQYF
NA	TRBV25-1	TRBD2	TRBJ2-1	TGTGCCAGCAGTTTTAGCGGGTCCTACAATGAGCAGTTCTTC	CASSFSGSYNEQFF
NA	TRBV9	NA	TRBJ2-3	TGTGCCAGCACCGCCCATCAGAGAGCAGATACGCAGTATTTT	CASTAHQRADTQYF
NA	TRBV19	TRBD1	TRBJ2-6	TGTGCCAGTAGGACACAGGGGGCGCAAGGGGCCAACGTCCTGACTTTC	CASRTQGAQGANVLTF
NA	TRBV18	NA	TRBJ2-7	TGTGCCAGTAACCGAGAGGGTCTGGGCGAGCAGTACTTC	CASNREGLGEQYF
once	TRBV5-1	TRBD2	TRBJ2-7	TGCGCCAGCAGCCCGAGCGGGGGCACCTACGAGCAGTACTTC	CASSPSGGTYEQYF
many	TRBV7-2	TRBD2	TRBJ2-1	TGTGCCACTAGGGAATCTAGCGGGAACCATGAGCAGTTCTTC	CATRESSGNHEQFF
NA	TRBV6-6	TRBD1	TRBJ1-5	TGTGCCAGCATCTGGGACAGGGGAAATCAGCCCCAGCATTTT	CASIWDRGNQPQHF
NA	TRBV6-5	NA	TRBJ2-1	TGTGCCAGCAAACTCCAGGGTAACAATGAGCAGTTCTTC	CASKLQGNNEQFF
NA	TRBV6-5	TRBD1	TRBJ1-2	TGTGCCAGCAGCACCCGGACAGGGCAATATGGCTACACCTTC	CASSTRTGQYGYTF
NA	TRBV5-4	NA	TRBJ1-1	TGTGCCAGCAGCTTGGAAGAAGGGACAGCTTTCTTT	CASSLEEGTAFF
NA	TRBV7-9	NA	TRBJ2-1	TGTGCCAGCAGTGGTCGGGATGAGCAGTTCTTC	CASSGRDEQFF
NA	TRBV28	NA	TRBJ1-5	TGTGCCAGCAGCGGACGTTTTCATCAGCCCCAGCATTTT	CASSGRFHQPQHF
once	TRBV19	NA	TRBJ1-3	TGTGCCAGTAGTGTGACAATTTCCTCTGGAAACACCATATATTTT	CASSVTISSGNTIYF
NA	TRBV3-1/TRBV3-2	NA	TRBJ2-7	TGTGCCAGCAGCCAAGATCCGGGTTATTCCTACGAGCAGTACTTC	CASSQDPGYSYEQYF
NA	TRBV10-3	NA	TRBJ1-1	TGTGCCCTGCGGGACCGAACGGATGGAACTGAAGCTTTCTTT	CALRDRTDGTEAFF
once	TRBV6-1	NA	TRBJ1-4	TGTGCCAGCAGTGAAGCTTCCGGAGGAGAAAAACTGTTTTTT	CASSEASGGEKLFF
NA	TRBV5-6	TRBD1	TRBJ1-4	TGTGCCAGCAGCTTGGTAAAGGGACAGTATAATGAAAAACTGTTTTTT	CASSLVKGQYNEKLFF
NA	TRBV5-1	TRBD1	TRBJ2-2	TGCGCCAGCAGCAGGGACAGGGGGACCGGGGAGCTGTTTTTT	CASSRDRGTGELFF
NA	TRBV24-1	TRBD1	TRBJ1-1	TGTGCCACCAGTGCAGGGGGTGGGACTGAAGCTTTCTTT	CATSAGGGTEAFF
NA	TRBV5-4	NA	TRBJ1-6	TGTGCCAGCAGCGATAACAGGGCCCTCAGTTCACCCCTCCACTTT	CASSDNRALSSPLHF
NA	TRBV7-2	TRBD2	TRBJ2-5	TGTGCCAGCAGCGCACTGACTAGCGGGAGGGGAGGGCAAGAGACCCAGTACTTC	CASSALTSGRGGQETQYF